The entry that follows covers one T cell receptor beta chain sequence. What it binds is not known. This sample is part of a study of cytomegalovirus exposure and HLA in healthy donors. At the level of the study: Of the donors genotyped, about 410 in all, 75% to 85% fell in the Caucasian-associated ancestry cluster. Study outcomes and limitations: It has been reported that TCR beta sequences accurately predicted the HLA-A and HLA-B alleles of most subjects. TCR beta sequences numbering 15,000 to 20,000 were associated with HLA alleles at 0.05 false discovery rate in a later analysis. Later analysis demonstrated an association between a missense DCLRE1C variant and TCR beta V- and J-gene trimming.

PCR amplification relied on 60 Vbeta primers (plus 13 Jbeta primers). Produced via immunoSEQ multiplex PCR; TCRdb's table is partial and in-frame only. The table shows roughly 100,000 clones, with around three quarters occurring only once. V lost 1 base, J lost 0 bases, and 10 bases stayed unmatched. The CDR3 spans 21 residues. CDR1 is MGHRA, CDR2 YSYEKL, per germline. The clonotype comes from a man aged 45 to 65 in good health and CMV-seropositive. The sequenced sample was PBMCs. This chain links TRBV4-1 with TRBJ2-1; 15 bases align to TRBD2. For the CDR3, the DNA is TGCGCCAGCAGCCAAGTTCCCTCGGGACTAGCGGGGGGAAACTCCTACAATGAGCAGTTCTTC. Protein product: CASSQVPSGLAGGNSYNEQFF.